A single sample is the source of the 6 T cell receptor beta chains below, sequenced in a study of shared clonotypes between healthy human individuals (dated by TCRdb to about 2020). Libraries were prepared through the immunoSEQ multiplex PCR assay. This is the immuneACCESS table as TCRdb keeps it, with only in-frame sequences that have V and J called. A part of the clones is gone; compared with another copy, unresolved V genes explain less than half, and the rest is unexplained. The table for this sample lists 2 million to 2.5 million clones; about 95% of them were counted only once. Jointly, the top ten make up roughly 1% of the sample. CD8 naive samples consisted of CD45RO-negative cells that were positively selected for CCR7, yielding a CD45RA+CCR7+ population without TemRA cells. The sample consisted of naive CD8+ T cells sorted from blood. The cell subset or site tag for this specimen amounts to: CD45RA+CCR7+. These receptors were taken from a man between 18 and 29 years old in good health.

The V and J genes are TRBV7-8 and TRBJ2-1; D uncertain. CDR1 is SGHVS and CDR2 is FQNEAQ in the germline V gene. This CDR3 is 14 amino acids long. Trimming shortened V by 5 bases and J by 5 bases, and 13 bases separated the two germline ends. The CDR3 sequence is CASSPGSKDNEQFF. The CDR3 DNA follows: TGTGCCAGCAGCCCGGGCTCGAAGGACAATGAGCAGTTCTTC.

The chain couples TRBV19 to TRBJ2-7, with D hard to call. The CDR3 spans 11 residues. Trimming cost V 8 bases and J 2 bases, with 7 bases left between them. CDR1 is LNHDA, CDR2 SQIVND, per germline (reference sequence). The CDR3: CASSNAYEQYF. The CDR3, as DNA: TGTGCCAGTTCAAACGCCTACGAGCAGTACTTC.

The V and J genes are TRBV11-2 and TRBJ1-6; no clear D. Trimming removed 0 bases at V and 7 bases at J, with 7 bases between. The CDR3 is 14 amino acids. Germline assignment: CDR1 SGHAT and CDR2 FQNNGV. CDR3 residues: CASSLEARNSPLHF. CDR3 nucleotide sequence: TGTGCCAGCAGCTTAGAAGCCCGAAATTCACCCCTCCACTTT.

In this sample, this clone turned up once. Other DNA sequences of this sample code for an identical CDR3. The rearrangement joins TRBV4-1 to TRBJ1-2; TRBD1 aligns across 7 bases. With 3 bases clipped from V and 2 bases from J, the junction kept 3 bases outside the gene matches. This CDR3 has 14 amino acids. Germline CDR1 reads MGHRA; CDR2 reads YSYEKL. The CDR3 protein is CASSQDRSNYGYTF. The CDR3 nucleotides are TGCGCCAGCAGCCAGGACAGGTCCAACTATGGCTACACCTTC.

As regards this clone: The same CDR3 can be traced to other DNA sequences in this sample. This chain connects TRBV11-2 to TRBJ2-1; no clear D. Germline V lookup: CDR1 SGHAT, CDR2 FQNNGV. The CDR3 sequence is 11 residues long. V lost 2 bases and J lost 6, with 2 bases in between. The CDR3: CASSLTNEQFF. The CDR3 nucleotides are TGTGCCAGCAGCTTAACCAATGAGCAGTTCTTC.

In its sample, this clone was seen a few times. The chain employs TRBV6-5 and TRBJ1-1; 7 positions agree with TRBD1. Germline V CDR1 and CDR2: MNHEY, SVGAGI. With 4 bases clipped from V and 1 base from J, the junction kept 3 bases outside the gene matches. The CDR3 is made up of 14 amino acids. In DNA form, the CDR3 reads TGTGCCAGCAGTTCCCGGACAGGGAACACTGAAGCTTTCTTT. Its translation is CASSSRTGNTEAFF.